Presented here are 20 T cell receptor beta chains from one specimen sequenced in a study of memory CD4+ T cells and cytomegalovirus serostatus. The sort gate was single viable CD3+CD4+CD8-CD45RO+ cells for memory CD4+ T cells. Sequencing was performed with immunoSEQ multiplex PCR; in TCRdb, only in-frame clones are kept and a portion is missing. The sample has some 52,000 clones, around 83% seen once. What was sequenced was memory CD4+ T cells from blood. These receptors were taken from an adult in good health and CMV-seropositive.

This clone is categorized as medium-sized (0.01 to 0.1%). The rearrangement joins TRBV21-1 to TRBJ2-7; the table's D call, TRBD1, has no DNA check behind it. TRBV21-1 is annotated as a pseudogene. This CDR3 comprises 18 residues. The CDR3 DNA reads as TGTGCCAGCAGCAAAGGGCGTGGGGGACAGGCATTCTCCTACGAGCAGTACTTC. Translated: CASSKGRGGQAFSYEQYF.

This chain connects TRBV7-9 to TRBJ2-5; D is perhaps TRBD1 (6 bases). The V and J ends lost 4 bases and 5 bases respectively, with 11 bases between them. Looked up from germline, CDR1 is SEHNR and CDR2 is FQNEAQ (reference sequence). The CDR3 has 13 amino acids. The CDR3 loop is CASSSGHRETQYF. CDR3 nucleotide sequence: TGTGCCAGCAGCTCGGGACATAGGGAGACCCAGTACTTC.

The genes are TRBV9 and TRBJ1-3; D is perhaps TRBD1 (5 bases). The CDR3 covers 17 residues. Germline-derived CDR1 and CDR2 are SGDLS and YYNGEE. The ends were cut back, 0 bases at V and 0 bases at J, with 13 bases in the middle. CDR3 coding DNA: TGTGCCAGCAGCGTAGAGGGGCTCACTACCTCTGGAAACACCATATATTTT. Amino acid sequence: CASSVEGLTTSGNTIYF.

CDR3 DNA sequence: TGTGCCATCACGGCTAGCCCGAACACCGGGGAGCTGTTTTTT. It yields the protein CAITASPNTGELFF. The V call is TRBV10-3, the J call TRBJ2-2; maybe TRBD2 (5 bases). The germline gives CDR1 ENHRY, CDR2 SYGVKD. The CDR3 extends over 14 amino acids. V was shortened by 7 bases and J by 0 bases, with 9 bases between the two germline ends.

The chain has TRBV4-3 and TRBJ1-4; D perhaps matches TRBD1 (5 bases). This CDR3 is built from 15 residues. In germline, CDR1 is LGHNA, CDR2 YSLEER. The V end lost 1 base, the J end lost 8 bases, and 14 bases lay between the germline ends. The CDR3 sequence is CASSQGQGGTEKLFF. The CDR3 nucleotides read TGCGCCAGCAGCCAAGGGCAGGGAGGGACGGAAAAACTGTTTTTT.

The CDR3 loop is CASSQVHKLHEQYF. The CDR3 bases are TGCGCCAGCAGCCAAGTCCATAAGCTGCACGAGCAGTACTTC. The rearrangement uses TRBV4-3 and TRBJ2-7, with unresolved D. This CDR3 region has 14 residues. V lost 1 base, J lost 5 bases, and 12 bases lay in between. CDR1 and CDR2 from the germline V gene are LGHNA and YSLEER.

This sequence joins TRBV7-6 and TRBJ2-5; D may be TRBD1 or TRBD2 (5 bases each). Germline V gene sequence: CDR1 SGHVS, CDR2 FNYEAQ. The CDR3 extends over 13 amino acids. V lost 5 bases and J lost 9, with 16 bases in between. CDR3 protein: CASSSREGTAQYF. For the CDR3, the DNA is TGTGCCAGCAGCAGCCGAGAGGGGACGGCCCAGTACTTC.

The genes are TRBV7-2 and TRBJ2-3, with D perhaps given as TRBD1 or TRBD2 (7 bases each). Looked up from germline, CDR1 is SGHTA and CDR2 is FQGNSA. There are 18 residues in the CDR3. The ends were cut back, 0 bases at V and 2 bases at J, with 18 bases in the middle. The CDR3 bases are TGTGCCAGCAGCTTAGCGTCAGGGGGGGGGACCGCCACAGATACGCAGTATTTT. It translates to CASSLASGGGTATDTQYF.

The chain uses TRBV4-3 and TRBJ1-1, with unresolved D. The germline V and J ends were trimmed by 6 bases and 8 bases, with 19 bases remaining between them. This CDR3 is 14 amino acids long. Germline values: CDR1 LGHNA, CDR2 YSLEER. CDR3 sequence: CASSVGFGPAEAFF. The CDR3 DNA sequence: TGCGCCAGCAGTGTGGGGTTTGGCCCCGCGGAAGCTTTCTTT.

The chain joins TRBV4-1 to TRBJ1-2; the D gene is possibly TRBD1 (5 bases). This CDR3 contains 16 residues. Trimming left V 0 bases short and J 7 bases short, with 18 bases between. Germline V lookup: CDR1 MGHRA, CDR2 YSYEKL. The CDR3 nucleotides read TGCGCCAGCAGCCAAGAACCGCCAGGGAACGTCGCTGGCTACACCTTC. Translation gives CASSQEPPGNVAGYTF.

The chain joins TRBV5-4 to TRBJ1-2; D gene ambiguous. V was pared by 0 bases and J by 2 bases, with 8 bases between. Germline V gives CDR1 SGHNT, CDR2 YYREEE (reference sequence). The CDR3 extends over 14 amino acids. The CDR3 sequence: CASSLAPVNYGYTF. In DNA form, the CDR3 reads TGTGCCAGCAGCTTGGCCCCGGTGAACTATGGCTACACCTTC. Filled out from reference TRBV5-4 and TRBJ1-2, the complete variable domain reads ETGVTQSPTHLIKTRGQQVTLRCSSQSGHNTVSWYQQALGQGPQFIFQYYREEENGRGNFPPRFSGLQFPNYSSELNVNALELDDSALYLCASSLAPVNYGYTFGSGTRLTVV.

This clone appeared a single time. J is TRBJ2-1 and V is TRBV5-1; D tentatively fits TRBD1 or TRBD2 (5 bases each). Between the trimmed V and J ends, which lost 4 bases and 4 bases, there was a span of 9 bases. Germline loops: CDR1 SGHRS, CDR2 YFSETQ. This CDR3 region has 13 residues. Here the CDR3 DNA reads TGCGCCAGCAGCCGGGACCTTTACAATGAGCAGTTCTTC. This sequence encodes CASSRDLYNEQFF.

The chain couples TRBV5-4 to TRBJ2-4; 9 bases fit TRBD1. J was trimmed by 6 bases and V by 4 bases; bases with no gene match: 5. CDR1 and CDR2 (germline): SGHNT, YYREEE (reference sequence). This CDR3 has 14 amino acids. CDR3 sequence reads: CASSAPGQGNIQYF. The CDR3 DNA follows: TGTGCCAGCAGCGCGCCGGGACAGGGAAACATTCAGTACTTC.

The V and J genes are TRBV9 and TRBJ1-1; the D gene is possibly TRBD1 (5 bases). In germline, CDR1 is SGDLS, CDR2 YYNGEE. The CDR3 runs to 15 residues. V gave up 5 bases and J gave up 4 bases, with 18 bases separating them. The CDR3 DNA follows: TGTGCCAGCAGTAGGGACGGGGGTTATGGCACTGAAGCTTTCTTT. This codes for CASSRDGGYGTEAFF.

This clone is a singleton in its sample. V and J are TRBV5-5 and TRBJ1-2, with a weak D call TRBD1 (5 bases). Trimming took off 4 bases at V and 4 bases at J, with 11 bases between the two ends. CDR3 length equals 13 residues. CDR1 SGHKS and CDR2 YYEKEE come from the germline V gene (reference sequence). The CDR3 here is CASSQRGVYGYTF. CDR3 coding DNA: TGTGCCAGCAGCCAGCGGGGGGTCTATGGCTACACCTTC. The full variable domain, its missing parts supplied by reference TRBV5-5 and TRBJ1-2, is DAGVTQSPTHLIKTRGQQVTLRCSPISGHKSVSWYQQVLGQGPQFIFQYYEKEERGRGNFPDRFSARQFPNYSSELNVNALLLGDSALYLCASSQRGVYGYTFGSGTRLTVV.

V gene TRBV6-5 combines with J gene TRBJ1-2; D might be TRBD1 (5 bases). V was trimmed by 6 bases and J by 5 bases, leaving 10 bases between them. Germline V lookup: CDR1 MNHEY, CDR2 SVGAGI. This CDR3 is 12 amino acids long. The CDR3 spells CASSRQGYGYTF. The CDR3 bases are TGTGCCAGCAGCCGGCAGGGATATGGCTACACCTTC.

This clone was observed a few times. This rearrangement joins TRBV5-1 to TRBJ2-5; TRBD2 aligns across 15 bases. The germline V gene has CDR1 SGHRS and CDR2 YFSETQ. This CDR3 region has 15 residues. After removal of 4 bases from V and 5 bases from J, the junction contained 3 bases not matched to a gene. The CDR3 region is CASSPGTSGRETQYF. CDR3 DNA sequence: TGCGCCAGCAGCCCCGGGACTAGCGGGAGGGAGACCCAGTACTTC.

The chain links TRBV5-4 to TRBJ2-7, with 9 bases fitting TRBD1. Germline CDR1 SGHNT, CDR2 YYREEE (reference sequence). This CDR3 is 13 amino acids long. The junction had 6 bases not matched to a gene; V was cut back by 4 bases and J by 7 bases. The CDR3: CASSKWTGDEQYF. As DNA, the CDR3 is TGTGCCAGCAGCAAATGGACAGGGGATGAGCAGTACTTC.

This clone was detected a few times. The chain combines TRBV7-2 with TRBJ2-3, with TRBD1 matching over 7 bases. V shed 8 bases, J shed 2 bases, and the junction held 16 bases outside the gene matches. Germline V gene data show CDR1 as SGHTA and CDR2 as FQGNSA. The CDR3 length is 17 residues. CDR3 DNA: TGTGCCAGCTGTCGACAAACAGGGGATGGGGTCACAGATACGCAGTATTTT. Its translation is CASCRQTGDGVTDTQYF.

The gene calls are TRBV15 and TRBJ1-4, with unresolved D. Trimming took 2 bases from V and 8 from J, leaving 9 bases between them. The germline gives CDR1 LNHNV, CDR2 YYDKDF (reference sequence). The CDR3 has 13 residues. The CDR3 loop reads CATSRPVREKLFF. CDR3 bases: TGTGCCACCAGCAGACCGGTCCGGGAAAAACTGTTTTTT.